Sequencing of this T cell receptor beta chain was carried out in a study of control samples from healthy donors and cancer patients. The assay was immunoSEQ multiplex PCR, and TCRdb's table has in-frame clones only and misses some. The sample has approximately 94,000 clones; about 88% are singletons. This clone was seen a few times. The V and J ends lost 7 bases and 4 bases, in that order; junction bases with no gene match: 10. The CDR3 is made up of 15 amino acids. Germline CDR1 and CDR2: SGHTA and FQGTGA. This chain uses TRBV7-3 with TRBJ1-3, with 7 nucleotides matching TRBD1. The specimen was blood. The clonotype originates from a woman in her forties or fifties in good health. CDR3: CASILKGAWGNTIYF. The DNA of the CDR3 is TGTGCCAGCATCCTTAAGGGGGCATGGGGAAACACCATATATTTT.